The 14 T cell receptor beta chains listed next were all sequenced from one sample in a study of T cell repertoires in aging, cancer and after chemotherapy. TRB rearrangements spanning V, D and J were amplified using mixed TRB-A/B primers. TCRdb itself ran the multiplex PCR reads through MiXCR, one entry per CDR3 protein. Here the sample spans approximately 6,100 distinct CDR3 sequences, approximately 22% being singletons. Amplification of TCR beta used genomic DNA extracted from peripheral blood. Sequencing was carried out using blood. The receptors were sampled from a human donor in good health.

Of note for this clonotype: The junction departs from germline at one end; a sequencing error may be responsible. This chain joins TRBV5-1 and TRBJ2-5, with TRBD2 matching 10 bases. This CDR3 spans 14 amino acids. CDR1 and CDR2 (germline): SGHRS, YFSETQ. CDR3 in DNA: TGCTCCAGCAGCTTGGCTAGCGGGAGTCGGACCCAGTACTTC. It codes for CSSSLASGSRTQYF.

This clonotype is labeled as medium-sized. The chain has TRBV12-3 or TRBV12-4 and TRBJ1-1, with TRBD1 as a possible D gene (5 bases). Deletions cut 5 bases from V and 1 base from J, with 11 bases between. The CDR3 runs to 14 residues. The CDR3 spells CASSMGLRNTEAFF. DNA of the CDR3: TGTGCCAGCAGTATGGGACTCCGGAACACTGAAGCTTTCTTT.

By share of the sample, this clonotype is medium-sized. The chain couples TRBV7-2 to TRBJ1-3; no firm D call. The CDR3 covers 16 residues. Trimming pared 5 bases from V and 2 bases from J, leaving 16 bases between. Germline V gene lookup returns CDR1 SGHTA and CDR2 FQGNSA. The CDR3 DNA reads as TGTGCCAGCAGCCTTCTCGGGCAGTCAACTGGAAACACCATATATTTT. Translating gives CASSLLGQSTGNTIYF.

By its share, this clonotype is medium-sized (0.01 to 0.1%). The chain has TRBV27 and TRBJ2-2; possible D gene TRBD2, 6 bases. The CDR3 consists of 15 residues. CDR1 is MNHEY, CDR2 SMNVEV, per germline (reference sequence). V lost 4 bases and J lost 2, with 11 bases in between. DNA for the CDR3: TGTGCCAGCAGTTCACTAGCCCTAAACACCGGGGAGCTGTTTTTT. Amino acids: CASSSLALNTGELFF.

By sample fraction, this clonotype is medium-sized. V gene TRBV11-2 combines with J gene TRBJ1-1; D gene unclear. Trimming removed 8 bases from V and 4 bases from J, with 14 bases in between. CDR3 length: 13 residues. Per germline, CDR1 SGHAT and CDR2 FQNNGV. CDR3 coding DNA: TGTGCCAGCTCTTCCCAGGCGGGCACTGAAGCTTTCTTT. The encoded protein is CASSSQAGTEAFF.

This clonotype was picked up a small number of times. Since a much larger clone is just one base distant, this may be a read error. The chain carries TRBV20-1 and TRBJ2-7; weak D call: TRBD2 (5 bases). There are 13 residues in the CDR3. Deletions cut 3 bases from V and 3 bases from J, with 12 bases between. From germline, CDR1 is DFQATT and CDR2 SNEGSKA (reference sequence). In DNA form, the CDR3 reads TGCAGTGCTAGTCGCGGGCAGCGCTACGAGCAGTACGTC. It encodes CSASRGQRYEQYV.

By sample share, this clonotype is medium-sized. The chain combines TRBV5-5 with TRBJ1-4; 9 bases are shared with TRBD1. The germline V gene has CDR1 SGHKS and CDR2 YYEKEE (reference sequence). Losses at the gene ends were 4 bases for V and 7 bases for J; bases not matched to a gene: 5. This CDR3 comprises 14 residues. The CDR3 nucleotides are TGTGCCAGCAGCCCAGCGGGACAGGGTGAAAAACTGTTTTTT. Amino acids: CASSPAGQGEKLFF.

This clonotype is categorized as medium-sized (0.01 to 0.1%). V is TRBV18 and J is TRBJ1-4; TRBD1 matches 7 bases. Germline CDR1 is KGHSH and CDR2 is LQKENI. This CDR3 has 15 residues. Trimming at V came to 2 bases and at J to 3 bases, leaving 3 bases not matched to a gene. The chain's CDR3 is CASSPDRVANEKLFF. CDR3 coding DNA: TGTGCCAGCTCACCAGACAGGGTTGCTAATGAAAAACTGTTTTTT.

This clonotype was counted only a few times. V usage is TRBV2 and J usage is TRBJ2-7; D is possibly TRBD1 (5 bases). The ends were cut back, 6 bases at V and 0 bases at J, with 12 bases in the middle. Germline-derived CDR1 and CDR2 are SNHLY and FYNNEI. This CDR3 is built from 14 residues. The CDR3 here is CASRTGPSSYEQYV. In DNA form, the CDR3 reads TGTGCCAGCAGAACAGGCCCGAGCTCCTACGAGCAGTACGTC.

In its sample, this clonotype ranks as medium-sized. This chain uses TRBV7-9 with TRBJ1-1; D is perhaps TRBD1 (5 bases). This CDR3 has 17 amino acids. Trimming shortened V by 1 base and J by 3 bases, and 18 bases separated the two germline ends. Germline loops: CDR1 SEHNR, CDR2 FQNEAQ (reference sequence). The CDR3 sequence: CASSLVGWGRADTEAFF. For the CDR3, the DNA is TGTGCCAGCAGCTTAGTCGGGTGGGGCAGGGCGGACACTGAAGCTTTCTTT.

This rearrangement joins TRBV27 to TRBJ1-1, with D possibly being TRBD1 (5 bases). Germline assignment: CDR1 MNHEY and CDR2 SMNVEV (reference sequence). The V and J ends lost 4 bases and 1 base respectively, with 19 bases between them. CDR3 length equals 17 residues. The CDR3 DNA is TGTGCCAGCAGTTATGGAGGCCTTCGGGGGGGGAACACTGAAGCTTTCTTT. It is translated as CASSYGGLRGGNTEAFF.

This clonotype is classed as medium-sized. The genes are TRBV25-1 and TRBJ1-5; D not certain. CDR3 length equals 15 residues. Germline CDR1 and CDR2: MGHDK and SYGVNS. The V end was cut by 3 bases, the J end by 0 bases, with 9 bases between. CDR3 in DNA: TGTGCCAGCAGTGACGGACGGTATAGCAATCAGCCCCAGCATTTT. Its protein is CASSDGRYSNQPQHF.

The chain recombines TRBV4-1 with TRBJ2-2; D possibly corresponds to TRBD2 (6 bases). In germline, CDR1 is MGHRA, CDR2 YSYEKL. V was cut by 0 bases and J by 7 bases, with 9 bases left in between. The CDR3 runs to 14 residues. The CDR3 DNA is TGCGCCAGCAGCCAAGAATTAGCGGTCGGGGAGCTGTTTTTT. Its protein is CASSQELAVGELFF.

By sample share, this clonotype is medium-sized (0.01 to 0.1%). The chain is built from TRBV7-6 and TRBJ2-2, with D perhaps matching TRBD2 (7 bases). V lost 4 bases to trimming and J lost 4 bases, with 10 bases between them. Germline CDR1 is SGHVS and CDR2 is FNYEAQ. There are 14 residues in the CDR3. CDR3 region: CASSWGGRTGELFF. CDR3 nucleotide sequence: TGTGCCAGCAGCTGGGGGGGCCGCACCGGGGAGCTGTTTTTT.